The present T cell receptor beta chain was sequenced within a study of Siglec-9 on CD8 T cells in melanoma. The protocol was immunoSEQ multiplex PCR, while the TCRdb copy is restricted to in-frame clones and leaves out a portion. The sample lists 30,000 to 45,000 clones, around 81% seen once, with under 2% in the top ten. From germline, CDR1 is MGHRA and CDR2 YSYEKL. The CDR3 has 15 residues. The ends were cut back, 5 bases at V and 5 bases at J, with 17 bases in the middle. Sequencing was done on a sample of Siglec-9- CD8+ T cells sorted from blood. The sequence was obtained from a human donor in good health. The gene calls are TRBV4-1 and TRBJ2-3; tentatively, D is TRBD2 (6 bases). CDR3 in amino acids: CASSGSGVPGDTQYF. The CDR3 DNA sequence: TGCGCCAGCAGCGGTAGCGGAGTCCCGGGAGATACGCAGTATTTT.